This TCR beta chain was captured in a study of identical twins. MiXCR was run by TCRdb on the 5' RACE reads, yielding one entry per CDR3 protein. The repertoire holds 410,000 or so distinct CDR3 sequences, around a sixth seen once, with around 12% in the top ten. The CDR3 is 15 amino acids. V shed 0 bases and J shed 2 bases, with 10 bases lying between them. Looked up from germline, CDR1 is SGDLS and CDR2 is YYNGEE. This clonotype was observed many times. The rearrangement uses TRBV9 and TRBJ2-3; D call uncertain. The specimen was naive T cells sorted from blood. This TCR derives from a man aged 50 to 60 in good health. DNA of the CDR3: TGTGCCAGCAGCGTAGGAGATGAATTCACAGATACGCAGTATTTT. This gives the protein CASSVGDEFTDTQYF.